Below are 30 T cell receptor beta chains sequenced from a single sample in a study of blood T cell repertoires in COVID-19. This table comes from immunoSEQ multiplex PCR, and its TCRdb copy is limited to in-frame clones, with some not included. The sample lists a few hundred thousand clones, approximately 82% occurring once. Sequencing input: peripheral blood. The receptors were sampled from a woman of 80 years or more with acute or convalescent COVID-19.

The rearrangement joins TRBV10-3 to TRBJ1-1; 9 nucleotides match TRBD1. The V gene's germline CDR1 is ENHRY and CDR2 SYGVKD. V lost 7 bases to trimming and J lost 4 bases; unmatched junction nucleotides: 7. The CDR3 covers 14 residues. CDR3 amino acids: CAIKTTGGGTEAFF. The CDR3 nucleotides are TGTGCCATCAAAACTACAGGGGGCGGCACTGAAGCTTTCTTT.

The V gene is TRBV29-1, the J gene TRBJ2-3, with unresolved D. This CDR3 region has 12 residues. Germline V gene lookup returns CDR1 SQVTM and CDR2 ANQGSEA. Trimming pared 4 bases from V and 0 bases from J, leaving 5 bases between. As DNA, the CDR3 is TGCAGCGTTGTGAGGAGCACAGATACGCAGTATTTT. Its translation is CSVVRSTDTQYF.

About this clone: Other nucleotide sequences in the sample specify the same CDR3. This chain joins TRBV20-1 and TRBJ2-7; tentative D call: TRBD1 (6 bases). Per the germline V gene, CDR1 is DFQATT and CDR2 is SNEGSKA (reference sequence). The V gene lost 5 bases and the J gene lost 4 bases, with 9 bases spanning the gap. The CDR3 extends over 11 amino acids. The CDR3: CSARQDYEQYF. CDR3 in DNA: TGCAGTGCTCGACAGGATTACGAGCAGTACTTC.

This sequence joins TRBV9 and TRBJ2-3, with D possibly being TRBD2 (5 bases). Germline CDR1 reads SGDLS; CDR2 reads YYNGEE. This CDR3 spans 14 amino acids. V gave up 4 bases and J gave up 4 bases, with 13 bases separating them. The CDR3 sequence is CASSPRTSPDTQYF. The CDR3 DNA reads TGTGCCAGCAGCCCCCGGACTTCGCCAGATACGCAGTATTTT.

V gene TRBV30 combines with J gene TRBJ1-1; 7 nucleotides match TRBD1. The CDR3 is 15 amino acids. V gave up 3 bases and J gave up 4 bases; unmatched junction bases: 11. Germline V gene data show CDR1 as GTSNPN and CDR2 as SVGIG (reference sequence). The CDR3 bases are TGTGCCTGGAGCTACCCCTGGACAGGCCCCACTGAAGCTTTCTTT. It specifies CAWSYPWTGPTEAFF.

The CDR3 bases are TGCGCCAGCAGCTTGGACAGTTCTGATCAGCCCCAGCATTTT. This encodes CASSLDSSDQPQHF. V gene TRBV5-1 combines with J gene TRBJ1-5, with unresolved D. Germline CDR1 SGHRS, CDR2 YFSETQ. The ends were cut back, 0 bases at V and 5 bases at J, with 9 bases in the middle. The CDR3 has 14 amino acids.

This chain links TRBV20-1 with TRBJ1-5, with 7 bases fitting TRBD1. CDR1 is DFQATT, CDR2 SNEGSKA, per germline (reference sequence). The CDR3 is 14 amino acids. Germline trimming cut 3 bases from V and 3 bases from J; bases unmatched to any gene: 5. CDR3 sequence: CSASEGAVNQPQHF. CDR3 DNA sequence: TGCAGTGCTAGTGAGGGGGCGGTCAATCAGCCCCAGCATTTT.

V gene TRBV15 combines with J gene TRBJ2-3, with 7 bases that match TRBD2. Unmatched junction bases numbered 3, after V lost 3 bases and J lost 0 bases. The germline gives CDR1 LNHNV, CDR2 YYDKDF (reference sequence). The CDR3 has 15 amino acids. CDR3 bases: TGTGCCACCAGCAGGATGCGGGGGAGCACAGATACGCAGTATTTT. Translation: CATSRMRGSTDTQYF.

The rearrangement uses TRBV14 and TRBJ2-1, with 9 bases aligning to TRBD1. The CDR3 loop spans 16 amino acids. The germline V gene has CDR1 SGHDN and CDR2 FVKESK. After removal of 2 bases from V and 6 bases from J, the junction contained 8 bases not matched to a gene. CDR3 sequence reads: CASSQFGGTGPNEQFF. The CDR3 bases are TGTGCCAGCAGCCAATTCGGCGGGACAGGGCCCAATGAGCAGTTCTTC.

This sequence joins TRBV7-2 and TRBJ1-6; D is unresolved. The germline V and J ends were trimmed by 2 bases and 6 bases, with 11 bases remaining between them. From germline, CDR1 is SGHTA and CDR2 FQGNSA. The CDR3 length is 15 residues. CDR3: CASSLRSTGNSPLHF. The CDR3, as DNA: TGTGCCAGCAGCTTAAGGAGTACGGGTAATTCACCCCTCCACTTT. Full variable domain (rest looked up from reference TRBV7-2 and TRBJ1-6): GAGVSQSPSNKVTEKGKDVELRCDPISGHTALYWYRQSLGQGLEFLIYFQGNSAPDKSGLPSDRFSAERTGGSVSTLTIQRTQQEDSAVYLCASSLRSTGNSPLHFGNGTRLTVT.

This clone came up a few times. CDR3 sequence reads: CASSLLASGGKDTQYF. CDR3 nucleotides: TGTGCCAGCAGCTTACTGGCTAGCGGGGGGAAGGATACGCAGTATTTT. This chain connects TRBV11-2 to TRBJ2-3, with 11 bases matching TRBD2. The germline CDR1 and CDR2 sequences are SGHAT and FQNNGV. CDR3 size: 16 residues. The V and J ends lost 2 bases and 6 bases, in that order; junction bases with no gene match: 7.

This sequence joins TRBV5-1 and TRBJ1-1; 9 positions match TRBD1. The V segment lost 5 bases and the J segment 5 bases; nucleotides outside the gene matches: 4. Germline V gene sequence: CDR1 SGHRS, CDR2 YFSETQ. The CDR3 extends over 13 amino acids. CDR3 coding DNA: TGCGCCAGCAGGGCCGGGACAGGGACTGAAGCTTTCTTT. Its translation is CASRAGTGTEAFF.

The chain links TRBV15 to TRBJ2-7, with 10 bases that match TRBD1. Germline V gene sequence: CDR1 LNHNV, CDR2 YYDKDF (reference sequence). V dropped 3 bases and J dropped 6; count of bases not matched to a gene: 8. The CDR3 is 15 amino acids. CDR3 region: CATSSNAGTGAEQYF. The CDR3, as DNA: TGTGCCACCAGCAGCAATGCCGGGACAGGGGCCGAGCAGTACTTC.

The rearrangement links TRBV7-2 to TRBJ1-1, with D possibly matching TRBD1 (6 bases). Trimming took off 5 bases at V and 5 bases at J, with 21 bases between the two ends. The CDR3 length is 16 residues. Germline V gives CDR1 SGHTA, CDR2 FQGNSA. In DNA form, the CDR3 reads TGTGCCAGCAGCCCTAGCGGTCCGGGGGCCAGGACTGAAGCTTTCTTT. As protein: CASSPSGPGARTEAFF. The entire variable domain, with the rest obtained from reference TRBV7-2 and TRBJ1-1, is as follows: GAGVSQSPSNKVTEKGKDVELRCDPISGHTALYWYRQSLGQGLEFLIYFQGNSAPDKSGLPSDRFSAERTGGSVSTLTIQRTQQEDSAVYLCASSPSGPGARTEAFFGQGTRLTVV.

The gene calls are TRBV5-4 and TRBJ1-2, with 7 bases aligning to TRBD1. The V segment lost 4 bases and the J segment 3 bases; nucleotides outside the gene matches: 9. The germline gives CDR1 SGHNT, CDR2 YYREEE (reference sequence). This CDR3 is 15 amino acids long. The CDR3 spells CASSAQGGNDYGYTF. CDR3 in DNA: TGTGCCAGCAGCGCCCAGGGGGGTAATGACTATGGCTACACCTTC.

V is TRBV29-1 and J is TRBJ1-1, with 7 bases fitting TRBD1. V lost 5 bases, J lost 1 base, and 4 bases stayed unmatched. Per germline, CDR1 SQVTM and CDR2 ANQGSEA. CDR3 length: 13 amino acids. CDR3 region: CSVKGQPNTEAFF. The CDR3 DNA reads TGCAGCGTTAAGGGACAGCCGAACACTGAAGCTTTCTTT. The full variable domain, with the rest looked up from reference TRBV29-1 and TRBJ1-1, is SAVISQKPSRDICQRGTSLTIQCQVDSQVTMMFWYRQQPGQSLTLIATANQGSEATYESGFVIDKFPISRPNLTFSTLTVSNMSPEDSSIYLCSVKGQPNTEAFFGQGTRLTVV.

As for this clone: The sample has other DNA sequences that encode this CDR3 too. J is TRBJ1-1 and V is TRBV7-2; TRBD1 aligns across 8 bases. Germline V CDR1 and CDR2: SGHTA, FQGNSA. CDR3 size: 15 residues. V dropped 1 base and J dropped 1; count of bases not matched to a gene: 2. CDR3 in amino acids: CASSLGGQGNTEAFF. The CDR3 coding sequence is TGTGCCAGCAGCTTAGGCGGACAGGGGAACACTGAAGCTTTCTTT.

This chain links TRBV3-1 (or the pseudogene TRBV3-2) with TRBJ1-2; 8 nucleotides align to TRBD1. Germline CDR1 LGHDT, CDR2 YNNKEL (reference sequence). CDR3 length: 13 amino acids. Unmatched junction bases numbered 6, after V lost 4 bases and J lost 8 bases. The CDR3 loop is CASSPDRGGGYTF. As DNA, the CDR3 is TGTGCCAGCAGCCCCGACAGGGGAGGAGGCTACACCTTC.

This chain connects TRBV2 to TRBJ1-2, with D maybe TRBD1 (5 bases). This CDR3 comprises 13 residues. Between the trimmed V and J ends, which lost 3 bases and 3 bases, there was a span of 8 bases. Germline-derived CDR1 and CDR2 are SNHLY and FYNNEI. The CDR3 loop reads CASSDKGYYGYTF. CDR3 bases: TGTGCCAGCAGTGATAAGGGGTACTATGGCTACACCTTC.

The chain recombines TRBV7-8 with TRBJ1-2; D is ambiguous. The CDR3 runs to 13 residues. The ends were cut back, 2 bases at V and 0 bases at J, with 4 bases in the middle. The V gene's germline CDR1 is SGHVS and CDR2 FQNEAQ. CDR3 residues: CASSLTSNYGYTF. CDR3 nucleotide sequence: TGTGCCAGCAGCTTAACTTCTAACTATGGCTACACCTTC.

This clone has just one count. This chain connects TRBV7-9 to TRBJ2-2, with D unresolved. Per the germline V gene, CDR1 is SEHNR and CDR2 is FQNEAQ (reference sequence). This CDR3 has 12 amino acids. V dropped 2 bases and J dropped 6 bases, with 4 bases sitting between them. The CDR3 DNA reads TGTGCCAGCAGCTTATCTGCCGGGGAGCTGTTTTTT. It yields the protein CASSLSAGELFF.

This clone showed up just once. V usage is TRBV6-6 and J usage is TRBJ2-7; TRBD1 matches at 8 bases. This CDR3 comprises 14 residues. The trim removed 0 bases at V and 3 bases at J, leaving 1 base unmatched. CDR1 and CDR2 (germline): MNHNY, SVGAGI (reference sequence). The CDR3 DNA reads TGTGCCAGCAGTTACTCGGACAGGGTCTACGAGCAGTACTTC. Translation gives CASSYSDRVYEQYF.

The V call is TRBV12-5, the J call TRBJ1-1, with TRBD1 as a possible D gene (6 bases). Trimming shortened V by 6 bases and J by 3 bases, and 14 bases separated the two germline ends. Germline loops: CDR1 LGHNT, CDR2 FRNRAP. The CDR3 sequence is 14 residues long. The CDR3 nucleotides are TGTGCTAGTGGCAAGGACAGTGATGACACTGAAGCTTTCTTT. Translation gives CASGKDSDDTEAFF.

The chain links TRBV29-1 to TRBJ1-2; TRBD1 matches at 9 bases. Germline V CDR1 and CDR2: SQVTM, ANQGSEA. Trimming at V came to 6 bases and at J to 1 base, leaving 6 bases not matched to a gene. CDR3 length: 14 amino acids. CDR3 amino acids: CSVARDRDNYGYTF. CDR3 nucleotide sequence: TGCAGCGTGGCCCGGGACAGGGATAACTATGGCTACACCTTC.

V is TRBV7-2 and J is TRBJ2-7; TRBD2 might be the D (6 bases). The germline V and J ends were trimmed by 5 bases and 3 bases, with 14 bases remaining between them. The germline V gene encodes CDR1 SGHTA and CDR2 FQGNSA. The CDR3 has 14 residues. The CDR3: CASSRTGEFYEQYF. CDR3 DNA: TGTGCCAGCAGCCGGACGGGGGAGTTCTACGAGCAGTACTTC.

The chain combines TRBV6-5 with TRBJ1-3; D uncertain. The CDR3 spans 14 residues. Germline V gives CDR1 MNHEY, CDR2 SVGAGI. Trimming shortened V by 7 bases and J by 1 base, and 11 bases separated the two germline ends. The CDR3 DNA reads TGTGCCAGCACCCACCCGGGGTCTGGAAACACCATATATTTT. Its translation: CASTHPGSGNTIYF.

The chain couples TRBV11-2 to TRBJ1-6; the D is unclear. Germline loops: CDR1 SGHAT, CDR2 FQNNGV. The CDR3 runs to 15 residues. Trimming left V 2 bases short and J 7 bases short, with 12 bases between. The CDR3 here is CASSLSPLPNSPLHF. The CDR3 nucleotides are TGTGCCAGCAGCTTATCTCCCCTCCCCAATTCACCCCTCCACTTT.

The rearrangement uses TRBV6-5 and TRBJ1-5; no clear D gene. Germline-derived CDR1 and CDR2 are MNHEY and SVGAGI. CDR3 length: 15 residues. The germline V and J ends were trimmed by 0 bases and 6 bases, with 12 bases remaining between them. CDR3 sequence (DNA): TGTGCCAGCAGTTACTCGATTTCCGCGGGTCAGCCCCAGCATTTT. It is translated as CASSYSISAGQPQHF.

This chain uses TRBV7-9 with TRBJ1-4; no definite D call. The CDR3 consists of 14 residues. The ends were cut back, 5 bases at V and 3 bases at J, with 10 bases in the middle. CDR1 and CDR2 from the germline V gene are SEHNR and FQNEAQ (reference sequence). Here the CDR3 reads CASSPEGPNEKLFF. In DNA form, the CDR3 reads TGTGCCAGCAGCCCTGAGGGCCCTAATGAAAAACTGTTTTTT. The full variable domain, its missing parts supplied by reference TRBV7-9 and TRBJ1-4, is DTGVSQNPRHKITKRGQNVTFRCDPISEHNRLYWYRQTLGQGPEFLTYFQNEAQLEKSRLLSDRFSAERPKGSFSTLEIQRTEQGDSAMYLCASSPEGPNEKLFFGSGTQLSVL.

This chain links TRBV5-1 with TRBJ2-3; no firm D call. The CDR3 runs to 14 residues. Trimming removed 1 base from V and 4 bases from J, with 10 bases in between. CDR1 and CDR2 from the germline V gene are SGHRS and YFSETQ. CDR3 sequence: CASSLNQAADTQYF. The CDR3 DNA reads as TGCGCCAGCAGCTTGAACCAGGCCGCAGATACGCAGTATTTT.